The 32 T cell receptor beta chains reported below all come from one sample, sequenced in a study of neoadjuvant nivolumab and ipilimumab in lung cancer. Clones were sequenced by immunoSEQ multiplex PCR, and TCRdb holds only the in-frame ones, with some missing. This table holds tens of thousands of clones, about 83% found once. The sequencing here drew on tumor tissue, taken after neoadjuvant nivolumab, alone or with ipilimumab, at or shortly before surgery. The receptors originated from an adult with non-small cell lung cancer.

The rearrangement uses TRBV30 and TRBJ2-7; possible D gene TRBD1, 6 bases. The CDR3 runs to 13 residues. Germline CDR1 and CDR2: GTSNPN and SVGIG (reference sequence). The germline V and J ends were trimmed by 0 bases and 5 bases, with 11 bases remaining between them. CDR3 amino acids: CAWSVGTKNEQYF. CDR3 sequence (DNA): TGTGCCTGGAGTGTTGGGACAAAAAACGAGCAGTACTTC. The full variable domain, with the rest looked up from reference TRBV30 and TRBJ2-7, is SQTIHQWPATLVQPVGSPLSLECTVEGTSNPNLYWYRQAAGRGLQLLFYSVGIGQISSEVPQNLSASRPQDRQFILSSKKLLLSDSGFYLCAWSVGTKNEQYFGPGTRLTVT.

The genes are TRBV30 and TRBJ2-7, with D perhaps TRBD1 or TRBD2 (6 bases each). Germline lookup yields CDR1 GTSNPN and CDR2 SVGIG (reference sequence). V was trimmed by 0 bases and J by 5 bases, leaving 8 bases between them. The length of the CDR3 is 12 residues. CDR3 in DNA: TGTGCCTGGAGTGTAGGGGGGAACGAGCAGTACTTC. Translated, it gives CAWSVGGNEQYF.

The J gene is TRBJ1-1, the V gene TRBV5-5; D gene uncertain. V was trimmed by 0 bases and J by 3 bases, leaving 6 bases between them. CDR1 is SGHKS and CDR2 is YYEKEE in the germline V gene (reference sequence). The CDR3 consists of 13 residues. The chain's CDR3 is CASSLASDTEAFF. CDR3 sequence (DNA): TGTGCCAGCAGCTTGGCCAGTGACACTGAAGCTTTCTTT.

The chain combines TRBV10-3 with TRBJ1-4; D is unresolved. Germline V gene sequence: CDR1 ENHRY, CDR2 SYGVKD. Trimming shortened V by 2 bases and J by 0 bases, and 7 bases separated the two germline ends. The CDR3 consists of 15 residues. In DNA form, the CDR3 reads TGTGCCATCAGTGAGGGCCTTACAACTAATGAAAAACTGTTTTTT. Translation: CAISEGLTTNEKLFF.

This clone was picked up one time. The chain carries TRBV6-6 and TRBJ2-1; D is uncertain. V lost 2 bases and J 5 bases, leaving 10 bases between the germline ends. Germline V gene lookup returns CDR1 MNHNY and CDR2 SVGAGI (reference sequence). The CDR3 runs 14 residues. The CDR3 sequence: CASSYLGMDNEQFF. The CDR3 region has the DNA TGTGCCAGCAGTTACCTCGGCATGGACAATGAGCAGTTCTTC.

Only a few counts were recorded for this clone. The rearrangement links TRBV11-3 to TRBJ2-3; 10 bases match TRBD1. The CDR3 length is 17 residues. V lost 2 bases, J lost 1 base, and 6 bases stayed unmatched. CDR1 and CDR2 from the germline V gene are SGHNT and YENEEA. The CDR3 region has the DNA TGTGCCAGCAGCTTACAAGGACAGGGGGGGGGCACAGATACGCAGTATTTT. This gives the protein CASSLQGQGGGTDTQYF.

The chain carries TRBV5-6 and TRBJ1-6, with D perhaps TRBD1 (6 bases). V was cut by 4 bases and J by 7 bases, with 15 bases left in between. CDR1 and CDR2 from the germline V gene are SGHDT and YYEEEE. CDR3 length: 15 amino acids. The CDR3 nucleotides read TGTGCCAGCAGCCGGAGACAGGCCACCAATTCACCCCTCCACTTT. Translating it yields CASSRRQATNSPLHF.

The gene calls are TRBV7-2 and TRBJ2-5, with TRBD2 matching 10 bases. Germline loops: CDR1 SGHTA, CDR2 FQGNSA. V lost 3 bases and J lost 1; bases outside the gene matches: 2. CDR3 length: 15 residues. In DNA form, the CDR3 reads TGTGCCAGCAGCTTTAGGACTAGCGGCCAAGAGACCCAGTACTTC. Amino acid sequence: CASSFRTSGQETQYF.

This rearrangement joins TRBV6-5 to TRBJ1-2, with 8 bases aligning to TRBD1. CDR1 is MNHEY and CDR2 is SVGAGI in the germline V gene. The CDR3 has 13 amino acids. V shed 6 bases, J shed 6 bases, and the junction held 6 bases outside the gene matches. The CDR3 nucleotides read TGTGCCAGCAGAAGACAGGGGTGGGATGGCTACACCTTC. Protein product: CASRRQGWDGYTF.

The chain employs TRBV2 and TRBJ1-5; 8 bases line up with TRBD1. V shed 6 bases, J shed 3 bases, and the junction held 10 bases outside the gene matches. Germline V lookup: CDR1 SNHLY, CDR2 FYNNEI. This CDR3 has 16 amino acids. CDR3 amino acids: CASRVTGTGTNQPQHF. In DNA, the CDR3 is TGTGCCAGCAGAGTAACCGGGACAGGAACCAATCAGCCCCAGCATTTT.

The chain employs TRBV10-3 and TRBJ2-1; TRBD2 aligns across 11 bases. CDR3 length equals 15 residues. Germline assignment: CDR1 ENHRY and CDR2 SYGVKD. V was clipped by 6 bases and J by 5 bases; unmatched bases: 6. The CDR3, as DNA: TGTGCCATCAGAATAGCGGGGGGGAATAACAATGAGCAGTTCTTC. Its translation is CAIRIAGGNNNEQFF.

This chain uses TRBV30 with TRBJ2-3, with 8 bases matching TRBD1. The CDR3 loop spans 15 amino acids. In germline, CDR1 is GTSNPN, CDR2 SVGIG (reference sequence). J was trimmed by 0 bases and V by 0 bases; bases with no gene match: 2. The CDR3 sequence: CAWSVGQGSTDTQYF. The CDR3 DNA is TGTGCCTGGAGTGTAGGACAGGGCAGCACAGATACGCAGTATTTT.

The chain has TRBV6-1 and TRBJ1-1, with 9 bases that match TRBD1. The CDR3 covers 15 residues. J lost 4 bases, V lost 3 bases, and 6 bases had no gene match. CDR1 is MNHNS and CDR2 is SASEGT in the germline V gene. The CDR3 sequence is CASSEWDRVATEAFF. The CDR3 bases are TGTGCCAGCAGTGAGTGGGACAGGGTCGCCACTGAAGCTTTCTTT.

The CDR3 region is CASSPSGNRGTEAFF. The CDR3 nucleotides are TGTGCCAGCAGCCCATCGGGGAACAGGGGTACTGAAGCTTTCTTT. The V call is TRBV4-2, the J call TRBJ1-1, with 7 bases matching TRBD1. CDR1 and CDR2 (germline): LGHNA, YNFKEQ. The CDR3 length is 15 residues. The J segment lost 5 bases and the V segment lost 4 bases, leaving 10 bases of the junction unmatched.

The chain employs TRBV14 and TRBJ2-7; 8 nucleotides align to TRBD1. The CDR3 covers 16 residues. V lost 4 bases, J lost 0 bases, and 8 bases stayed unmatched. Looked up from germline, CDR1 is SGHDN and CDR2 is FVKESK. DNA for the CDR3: TGTGCCAGCAGCCGGGACAGGTCTACAGGCTCCTACGAGCAGTACTTC. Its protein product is CASSRDRSTGSYEQYF.

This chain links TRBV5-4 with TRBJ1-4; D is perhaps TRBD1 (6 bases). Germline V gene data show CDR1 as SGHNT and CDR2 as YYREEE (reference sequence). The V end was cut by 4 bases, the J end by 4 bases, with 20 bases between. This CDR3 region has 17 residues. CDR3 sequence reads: CASSGGHPAAHNEKLFF. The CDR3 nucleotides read TGTGCCAGCAGCGGGGGACACCCCGCCGCTCATAATGAAAAACTGTTTTTT.

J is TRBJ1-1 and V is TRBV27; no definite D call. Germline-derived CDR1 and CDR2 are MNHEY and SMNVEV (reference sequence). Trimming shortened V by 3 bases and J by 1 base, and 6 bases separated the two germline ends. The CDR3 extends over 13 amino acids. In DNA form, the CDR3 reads TGTGCCAGCAGTTTCGGCGGGAACACTGAAGCTTTCTTT. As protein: CASSFGGNTEAFF.

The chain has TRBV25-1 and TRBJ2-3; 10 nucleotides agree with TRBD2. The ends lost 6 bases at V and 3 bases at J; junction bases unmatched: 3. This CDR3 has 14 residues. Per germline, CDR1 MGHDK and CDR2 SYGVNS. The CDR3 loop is CASSGLADTDTQYF. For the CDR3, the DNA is TGTGCCAGCAGCGGACTAGCGGATACAGATACGCAGTATTTT.

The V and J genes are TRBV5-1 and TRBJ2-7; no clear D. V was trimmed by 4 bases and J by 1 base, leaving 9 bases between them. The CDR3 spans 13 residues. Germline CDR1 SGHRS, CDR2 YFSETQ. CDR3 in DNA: TGCGCCAGCAGCCGGACGACATCCTACGAGCAGTACTTC. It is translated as CASSRTTSYEQYF.

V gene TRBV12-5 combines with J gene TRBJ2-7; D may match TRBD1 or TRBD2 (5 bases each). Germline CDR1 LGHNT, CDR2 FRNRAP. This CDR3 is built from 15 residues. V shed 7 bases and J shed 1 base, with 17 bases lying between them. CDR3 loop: CASARGGIGSYEQYF. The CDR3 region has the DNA TGTGCTAGTGCCCGGGGCGGCATCGGGTCCTACGAGCAGTACTTC.

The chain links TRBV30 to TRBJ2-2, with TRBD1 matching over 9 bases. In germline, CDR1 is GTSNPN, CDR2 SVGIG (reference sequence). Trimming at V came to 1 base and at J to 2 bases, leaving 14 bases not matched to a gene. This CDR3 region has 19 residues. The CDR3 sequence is CAWSAERVWGQGNTGELFF. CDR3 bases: TGTGCCTGGAGTGCTGAGAGGGTTTGGGGACAGGGCAACACCGGGGAGCTGTTTTTT.

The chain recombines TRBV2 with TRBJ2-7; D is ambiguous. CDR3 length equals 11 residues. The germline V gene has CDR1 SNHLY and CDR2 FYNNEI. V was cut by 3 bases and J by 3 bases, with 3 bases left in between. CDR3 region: CASSDSYEQYF. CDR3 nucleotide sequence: TGTGCCAGCAGTGACAGCTACGAGCAGTACTTC. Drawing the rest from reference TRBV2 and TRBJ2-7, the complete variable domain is EPEVTQTPSHQVTQMGQEVILRCVPISNHLYFYWYRQILGQKVEFLVSFYNNEISEKSEIFDDQFSVERPDGSNFTLKIRSTKLEDSAMYFCASSDSYEQYFGPGTRLTVT.

The CDR3 bases are TGTGCCAGTAGTATATCCGGACTAGCGGGAGCCCCCAATGAGCAGTTCTTC. Protein product: CASSISGLAGAPNEQFF. The V call is TRBV19, the J call TRBJ2-1; 13 bases agree with TRBD2. V lost 2 bases to trimming and J lost 6 bases; unmatched junction nucleotides: 7. Germline V CDR1 and CDR2: LNHDA, SQIVND (reference sequence). This CDR3 has 17 amino acids.

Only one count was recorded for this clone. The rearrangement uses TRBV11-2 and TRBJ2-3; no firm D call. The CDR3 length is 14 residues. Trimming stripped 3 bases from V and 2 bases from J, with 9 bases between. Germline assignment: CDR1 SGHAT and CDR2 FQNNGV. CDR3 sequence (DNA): TGTGCCAGCAGCTTCACGGAAATCACAGATACGCAGTATTTT. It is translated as CASSFTEITDTQYF. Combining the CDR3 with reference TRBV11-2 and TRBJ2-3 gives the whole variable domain EAGVAQSPRYKIIEKRQSVAFWCNPISGHATLYWYQQILGQGPKLLIQFQNNGVVDDSQLPKDRFSAERLKGVDSTLKIQPAKLEDSAVYLCASSFTEITDTQYFGPGTRLTVL.

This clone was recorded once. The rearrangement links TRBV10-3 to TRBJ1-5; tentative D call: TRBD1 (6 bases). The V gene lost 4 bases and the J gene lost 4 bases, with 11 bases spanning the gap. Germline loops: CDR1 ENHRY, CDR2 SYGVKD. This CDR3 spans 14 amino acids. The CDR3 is CAISGDTKNQPQHF. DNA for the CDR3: TGTGCCATCAGTGGGGACACAAAAAATCAGCCCCAGCATTTT.

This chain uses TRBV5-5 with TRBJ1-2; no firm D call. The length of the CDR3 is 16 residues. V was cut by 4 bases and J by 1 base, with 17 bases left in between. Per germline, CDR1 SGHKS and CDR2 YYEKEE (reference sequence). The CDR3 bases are TGTGCCAGCAGCCTGGAGTCGGGGATTATTAACTATGGCTACACCTTC. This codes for CASSLESGIINYGYTF.

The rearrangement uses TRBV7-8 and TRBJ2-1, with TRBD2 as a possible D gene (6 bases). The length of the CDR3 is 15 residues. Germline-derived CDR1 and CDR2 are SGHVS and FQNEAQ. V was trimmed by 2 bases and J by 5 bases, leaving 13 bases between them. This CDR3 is CASSLMGEANNEQFF. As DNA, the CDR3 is TGTGCCAGCAGCTTAATGGGGGAGGCGAACAATGAGCAGTTCTTC.

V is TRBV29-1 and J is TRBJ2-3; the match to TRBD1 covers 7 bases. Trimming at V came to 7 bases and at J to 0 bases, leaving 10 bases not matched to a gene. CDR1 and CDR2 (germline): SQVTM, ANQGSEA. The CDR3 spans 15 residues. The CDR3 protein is CSARGDSQSTDTQYF. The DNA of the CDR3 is TGCAGCGCTCGAGGGGACAGCCAGAGCACAGATACGCAGTATTTT.

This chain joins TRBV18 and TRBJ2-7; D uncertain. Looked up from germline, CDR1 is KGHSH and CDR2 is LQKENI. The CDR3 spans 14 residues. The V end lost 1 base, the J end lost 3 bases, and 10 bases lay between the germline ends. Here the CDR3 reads CASSPQTASYEQYF. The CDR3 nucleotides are TGTGCCAGCTCACCACAAACCGCAAGCTACGAGCAGTACTTC.

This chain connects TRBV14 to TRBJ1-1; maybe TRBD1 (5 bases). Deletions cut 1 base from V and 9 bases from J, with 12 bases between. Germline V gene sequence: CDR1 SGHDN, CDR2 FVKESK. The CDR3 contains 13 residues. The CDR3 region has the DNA TGTGCCAGCAGCCAAGTGTCAACAGGAAAAGCTTTCTTT. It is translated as CASSQVSTGKAFF.

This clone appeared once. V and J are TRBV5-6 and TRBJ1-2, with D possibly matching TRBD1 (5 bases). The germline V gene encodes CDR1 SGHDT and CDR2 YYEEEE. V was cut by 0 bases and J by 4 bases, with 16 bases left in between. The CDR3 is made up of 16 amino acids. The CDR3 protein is CASSLANQGARYGYTF. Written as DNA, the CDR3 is TGTGCCAGCAGCTTGGCCAATCAGGGAGCGCGCTATGGCTACACCTTC.

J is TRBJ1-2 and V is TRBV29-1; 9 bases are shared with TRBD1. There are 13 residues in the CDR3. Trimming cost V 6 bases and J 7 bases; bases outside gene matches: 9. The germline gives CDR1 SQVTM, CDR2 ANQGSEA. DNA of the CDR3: TGCAGCGTGGGGGACAGGGACCTCTCTGGCTACACCTTC. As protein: CSVGDRDLSGYTF.